This T cell receptor (beta chain) derives from a study of T cell changes during pregnancy in multiple sclerosis. Clones were read by immunoSEQ multiplex PCR, and TCRdb kept only the in-frame ones, dropping some. The sample includes about 16,000 clones, just over 85% of them seen just once. Germline CDR1 MNHNS, CDR2 SASEGT. Trimming at V came to 0 bases and at J to 7 bases, leaving 5 bases not matched to a gene. There are 15 residues in the CDR3. The chain links TRBV6-1 to TRBJ1-2; 10 positions match TRBD1. This material consisted of CD8+ T cells from peripheral blood mononuclear cells, taken in the first trimester of pregnancy. The clonotype originates from a female donor with multiple sclerosis, enrolled in a pregnancy study. The CDR3, as DNA: TGTGCCAGCAGTGAAGCTATGACAGGGGGCCCTGGCTACACCTTC. Translated, it gives CASSEAMTGGPGYTF.